Sequencing of this T cell receptor (beta chain) was carried out in a study of T cell changes during pregnancy in multiple sclerosis. Germline V CDR1 and CDR2: MDHEN, SYDVKM. Trimming cost V 6 bases and J 5 bases; bases outside gene matches: 11. This CDR3 is 16 amino acids long. Produced via immunoSEQ multiplex PCR; TCRdb's table is partial and in-frame only. The table lists tens of thousands of clones, approximately 91% of them singletons. Sequencing was performed on peripheral blood, taken in the second trimester of pregnancy. The chain combines TRBV28 with TRBJ2-1, with TRBD1 identical over 9 bases. The clonotype originates from a female donor with multiple sclerosis, enrolled in a pregnancy study. The CDR3 bases are TGTGCCAGCAGCTTCCAATACAGGGGGCCAAACAATGAGCAGTTCTTC. It specifies CASSFQYRGPNNEQFF.